This T cell receptor (beta chain) is drawn from a study of T cells after yellow fever vaccination (dated by TCRdb to the late 2010s). With regard to the full study: Libraries from fractions with low cell numbers were prepared with the SMART-Seq v4 Ultra Low Input RNA kit. Two healthy male donors made up the cohort, one aged 18 to 29 years and the other aged 30 to 40 years. To follow T-cell clones before and after both primary and booster YFV17D yellow fever vaccination, bulk TCR alpha and beta repertoires underwent longitudinal sequencing. Bulk PBMC replicates and cell subsets were isolated from blood drawn at multiple timepoints before and after both primary and secondary immunization.

Sequenced on an Illumina NovaSeq 6000. TCR cDNA was synthesized by 5'RACE template switching, through which a universal primer site and unique molecular identifiers were introduced. cDNA synthesis was primed from both the TCR alpha and TCR beta constant segments. Library amplification involved two PCR steps, and the second step added sample barcodes and sequencing adapters. Sequencing of libraries was performed on Illumina HiSeq 2500 (2x100 bp) or NovaSeq (2x150 bp). The authors processed their data as follows. MIGEC handled demultiplexing of reads and collapsing into UMI consensus sequences, while MiXCR performed V(D)J alignment. Clonotypes responding to the vaccine were identified with edgeR on replicate PBMC samples, with the criteria of FDR below 0.01 and a log2 fold change above 5 up to day 15. Each bulk clonotype received a CD4 or CD8 identity based on whether the sequenced CD4 or CD8 repertoire contained that clonotype at higher abundance. TCRdb ran its own pipeline on the public reads, namely fastp trimming at Q25 and MiXCR clone calling, and kept in-frame beta chains. Merged by CDR3 protein, the rows form single entries marked with the most common genes and DNA. The authors' filters were not applied to this entry. Counted in this sample were about 170,000 distinct CDR3 sequences; approximately 10% of them appeared once. The ten largest clones add up to 35% to 40% of the sample.

Study-level results and caveats: Compared with the primary T-cell response, the secondary T-cell response was weaker but faster, peaking on day 5 rather than day 15. Computational filtering was required because FACS-sorted repertoires could contain abundant contaminating clonotypes from the bulk population. A small share of clonotypes occurred in both CD4 and CD8 compartments, likely arising from convergent recombination. Because the study included only two donors, the extent to which the findings can be generalized is limited. After the booster, most of the clones that had expanded following primary vaccination were detected again (just under 97% of CD4 and roughly 88% of CD8), which suggests that memory was broadly maintained.

The germline V gene supplies CDR1 MGHRA and CDR2 YSYEKL. Between the V and J ends, shortened by 3 bases and 0 bases respectively, the junction contains 8 bases. The CDR3 numbers 14 residues from cysteine through phenylalanine. Only the CDR3 portion is preserved as DNA: 42 bases, with reading frame beginning at the first base. According to the study, the label for this sample's treatment or condition signals: live attenuated yellow fever vaccine strain. A standard Ficoll-Paque protocol was used to isolate PBMCs from peripheral blood. CD4 and CD8 T-cell fractions were isolated with Dynabeads CD4 and CD8 positive selection kits. TriZol was used to extract RNA from bulk PBMCs, CD4 and CD8 fractions, and dextramer-positive and dextramer-negative fractions. In the case of this clonotype: Its antigen remains undetermined. No much larger clone is present one base from it, and per-base qualities are unavailable.

The sequencing used CD8+ T cells sorted from PBMCs, collected 15 days after the yellow fever booster vaccination. The sequence joins TRBV4-1 to TRBJ1-1, and possibly TRBD1, on 5 matching bases. The sequence came from a man aged 18 to 30 who received the YFV17D yellow fever vaccine. The nucleotide sequence is TGCGCCAGCAGCCAGACAGACATGAACACTGAAGCTTTCTTT. Its protein reads: CASSQTDMNTEAFF.